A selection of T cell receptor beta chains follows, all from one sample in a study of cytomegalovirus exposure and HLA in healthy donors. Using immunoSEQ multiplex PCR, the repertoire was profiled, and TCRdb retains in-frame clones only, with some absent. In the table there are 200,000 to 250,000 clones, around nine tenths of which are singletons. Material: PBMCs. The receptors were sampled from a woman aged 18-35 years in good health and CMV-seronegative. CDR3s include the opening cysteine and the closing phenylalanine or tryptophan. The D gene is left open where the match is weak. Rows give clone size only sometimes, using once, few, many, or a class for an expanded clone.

TGTGCCAGCAGTCCCCTGGGCAGCCTCTATGGCTACACCTTC | CASSPLGSLYGYTF | TRBJ1-2 | - | TRBV27 | -
TGTGCCATCAAAGGAGCGGGAACCTACGAGCAGTACTTC | CAIKGAGTYEQYF | TRBJ2-7 | TRBD2 | TRBV10-3 | -
TGTGCCAGCAGTGAAATAAGAGTACTGAACACTGAAGCTTTCTTT | CASSEIRVLNTEAFF | TRBJ1-1 | - | TRBV2 | -
TGCAGCGTAGAACCTCCGGGACAGAACTATGGCTACACCTTC | CSVEPPGQNYGYTF | TRBJ1-2 | TRBD1 | TRBV29-1 | -
TGCGCCAGCAGCGTAGAAGAAAACATTCAGTACTTC | CASSVEENIQYF | TRBJ2-4 | - | TRBV5-1 | -
TGTGCCAGCAGCTTGGGTCGGGACGGGAGACTTTACGAGCAGTACTTC | CASSLGRDGRLYEQYF | TRBJ2-7 | - | TRBV5-6 | -
TGCGCCAGCAGTCGCGGTGGCAGCGGGGATACTGAAGCTTTCTTT | CASSRGGSGDTEAFF | TRBJ1-1 | - | TRBV10-2 | once
TGTGCCAGCAGCCTCATAGCGGGAGGGATATACAATGAGCAGTTCTTC | CASSLIAGGIYNEQFF | TRBJ2-1 | TRBD2 | TRBV7-2 | -
TGTGCCAGCAGCACGACAGGGAACTCCTACAATGAGCAGTTCTTC | CASSTTGNSYNEQFF | TRBJ2-1 | TRBD1 | TRBV9 | -
TGTGCCAGCAGTTACTTTGGGCCGCCGCGCAGTCCCGAGCAGTACTTC | CASSYFGPPRSPEQYF | TRBJ2-7 | - | TRBV6-8 | -
TGTGCCAGCAGTTACTCGGGACTGTACACAGATACGCAGTATTTT | CASSYSGLYTDTQYF | TRBJ2-3 | - | TRBV6-5 | once
TGTGCCAGCAGCCAAGAGACAGGGACCTACGAGCAGTACTTC | CASSQETGTYEQYF | TRBJ2-7 | TRBD1 | TRBV4-2 | -
TGTGCCAGCAGCTCCTGGGGGACAGGGTCCACCGGGGAGCTGTTTTTT | CASSSWGTGSTGELFF | TRBJ2-2 | TRBD1 | TRBV11-3 | -
TGTGCCAGCAGCCAAGATTATGCAGGAATTGAAGCTTTCTTT | CASSQDYAGIEAFF | TRBJ1-1 | - | TRBV4-2 | once
TGTGCCAGCAGCGTAGGGGGGCGGCAAGGCTACACCTTC | CASSVGGRQGYTF | TRBJ1-2 | - | TRBV9 | -
TGCGCCAGCAGCCTTGGGACAGGGGGTCAAGAGACCCAGTACTTC | CASSLGTGGQETQYF | TRBJ2-5 | TRBD1 | TRBV5-1 | -
TGTGCCAGTAGTATAAAGTGGTACTGGGACAGGGGTGGGTTCTCTGGAAACACCATATATTTT | CASSIKWYWDRGGFSGNTIYF | TRBJ1-3 | TRBD1 | TRBV19 | -
TGTGCCAGCAGCCTGTCGCCGGGACAGGGGCTCCCCAGATCACCCCTCCACTTT | CASSLSPGQGLPRSPLHF | TRBJ1-6 | TRBD1 | TRBV7-9 | -
TGTGCCAGCAGCCAATTTGCGGGGAGGAACACTGAAGCTTTCTTT | CASSQFAGRNTEAFF | TRBJ1-1 | - | TRBV16 | -
TGTGCCAGTAGTATTGGGACAGCCTACCCCTATGGCTACACCTTC | CASSIGTAYPYGYTF | TRBJ1-2 | TRBD1 | TRBV19 | -
TGTGCCAGTAGTACTGCGATCGGTTTCAATGAGCAGTTCTTC | CASSTAIGFNEQFF | TRBJ2-1 | - | TRBV19 | -
TGTGCCAGCAGGGCCGCGCAGGGCGTCTATGGCTACACCTTC | CASRAAQGVYGYTF | TRBJ1-2 | - | TRBV6-5 | -
TGTGCCAGCAGCCACTCTCTCTCGCCTCTAGGGGGTATGGATGAGCAGTTCTTC | CASSHSLSPLGGMDEQFF | TRBJ2-1 | - | TRBV14 | -
TGTGCCAGCAGCTTACATCCCGCCGGGGGGAACACTGAAGCTTTCTTT | CASSLHPAGGNTEAFF | TRBJ1-1 | - | TRBV11-2 | -
TGTGCCAGCGGCGTAAATTCGGAGCACACAGATACGCAGTATTTT | CASGVNSEHTDTQYF | TRBJ2-3 | - | TRBV6-6 | -
TGCGCCAGCAGCCAAGAAACCGGGAGGTTATGGGAAGGCGGGGAGCTGTTTTTT | CASSQETGRLWEGGELFF | TRBJ2-2 | TRBD2 | TRBV4-3 | once
TGTGCCAGCAGCTTGGGGGGGGACACTGAAGCTTTCTTT | CASSLGGDTEAFF | TRBJ1-1 | - | TRBV7-3 | -
TGCAGCGCCGGGGGGGGACGGGGCTACGAACAGTACTTC | CSAGGGRGYEQYF | TRBJ2-7 | TRBD2 | TRBV29-1 | -
TGTGCCAGCAGCCTACTAGCGGGACAAGAGACCCAGTACTTC | CASSLLAGQETQYF | TRBJ2-5 | TRBD2 | TRBV7-7 | -
TGTGCCAGCAGCGTAGCCGGCGGGGTGTCGGATACGCAGTATTTT | CASSVAGGVSDTQYF | TRBJ2-3 | - | TRBV9 | -
TGTGCCAGCAACCAGGGGACGAACACTGAAGCTTTCTTT | CASNQGTNTEAFF | TRBJ1-1 | - | TRBV2 | once
TGTGCCAGCAGCTTGGGACAAACCCAAGAGACCCAGTACTTC | CASSLGQTQETQYF | TRBJ2-5 | - | TRBV5-4 | -
TGCGCCAGCAGCCAAGCAGGGGATGGCTACACCTTC | CASSQAGDGYTF | TRBJ1-2 | - | TRBV4-3 | -
TGTGCCACCAGCAGAGCCGGCAATCAGCCCCAGCATTTT | CATSRAGNQPQHF | TRBJ1-5 | - | TRBV15 | -
TGTGCCAGCAGCTTAGCGCACAGGGAGCAAGAGACCCAGTACTTC | CASSLAHREQETQYF | TRBJ2-5 | - | TRBV7-6 | -
TGTGCCAGCAGCTTATCGCCCCATATTTATGCGGGCCAAGAGACCCAGTACTTC | CASSLSPHIYAGQETQYF | TRBJ2-5 | - | TRBV7-6 | -
TGTGCCAGCAGCTTAGGGCAGGGGAACTATGGCTACACCTTC | CASSLGQGNYGYTF | TRBJ1-2 | - | TRBV7-9 | -
TGTGCCAGCAGACAACAGGGACAGCCCTATGGCTACACCTTC | CASRQQGQPYGYTF | TRBJ1-2 | TRBD1 | TRBV6-5 | -
TGTGCCAGCAGCTTTTGGTACAGGATGAACTATGGCTACACCTTC | CASSFWYRMNYGYTF | TRBJ1-2 | - | TRBV5-6 | -
TGTGCCAGCAGCTTGGGGCGGGAGGGCCTCAACGAGCAGTACTTC | CASSLGREGLNEQYF | TRBJ2-7 | TRBD2 | TRBV5-4 | -
TGTGCCAGCAGTTATGCCCCAGGCTACGAGCAGTACTTC | CASSYAPGYEQYF | TRBJ2-7 | - | TRBV6-6 | -
TGTGTCCAGACCTACGAGCAGTACTTC | CVQTYEQYF | TRBJ2-7 | - | TRBV6-1 | -
TGTGCCAGCAGCTTGAGCATCTTTTTCCTCTACGAGCAGTACTTC | CASSLSIFFLYEQYF | TRBJ2-7 | - | TRBV5-6 | -
TGTGCCAGCAGCCGAATCAGGGGAACCGGGGAGCTGTTTTTT | CASSRIRGTGELFF | TRBJ2-2 | - | TRBV7-9 | -
TGTGCCAGCAGCTTAACGGGAGTCAGAGATGAGCAGTTCTTC | CASSLTGVRDEQFF | TRBJ2-1 | - | TRBV11-3 | -
TGCGCCAGCAGCTTGGGGGGTACCGGGACAGGCTCCTACGAGCAGTACTTC | CASSLGGTGTGSYEQYF | TRBJ2-7 | TRBD1 | TRBV5-1 | -
TGTGCCAGCAGCTTTCAGGGGGCGACTAGGTGGGGCCCTAACTATGGCTACACCTTC | CASSFQGATRWGPNYGYTF | TRBJ1-2 | TRBD1 | TRBV5-6 | -
TGCGCCAGCAGCTTGGGGTCGGGACTAGCGGGGAAGGAGCAGTACTTC | CASSLGSGLAGKEQYF | TRBJ2-7 | TRBD2 | TRBV5-1 | -
TGTGCCAGCAGAACATGGACAGGGGGCTTTTACGAGCAGTACTTC | CASRTWTGGFYEQYF | TRBJ2-7 | TRBD1 | TRBV7-9 | -
TGTGCCAGCAGTGAAGCTCGCCCCCCAGGGTTTGGCAATCAGCCCCAGCATTTT | CASSEARPPGFGNQPQHF | TRBJ1-5 | - | TRBV6-1 | -
TGTGCCAGTAGTACCCTGGGGGGGGCAACGGGCACCGGGGAGCTGTTTTTT | CASSTLGGATGTGELFF | TRBJ2-2 | - | TRBV19 | -
TGTGCCAGCAGCTTGGGTCCGGGGGGGCCCTCCTACGAGCAGTACTTC | CASSLGPGGPSYEQYF | TRBJ2-7 | TRBD2 | TRBV5-4 | -
TGCAGCGCGAAAATCGGGACTGCGACCTCTGAAGCTTTCTTT | CSAKIGTATSEAFF | TRBJ1-1 | - | TRBV29-1 | once
TGTGCCAGCAGCGTAGACCAGGGGGATTCCTACGAGCAGTACTTC | CASSVDQGDSYEQYF | TRBJ2-7 | TRBD1 | TRBV9 | -
TGTGCCAGCAGCTTCCCCAGCCAAGAGACCCAGTACTTC | CASSFPSQETQYF | TRBJ2-5 | - | TRBV5-4 | -
TGTGCCAGCAGTGGGAGTGGGTCGAACACCGGGGAGCTGTTTTTT | CASSGSGSNTGELFF | TRBJ2-2 | - | TRBV2 | -